These 26 T cell receptor beta chains originate from one sample sequenced in a study of graft-versus-host responses after intestinal transplantation. Generated by immunoSEQ multiplex PCR, the TCRdb table keeps only in-frame clones and is missing some. Of some 77,000 clones in the sample, approximately 90% were seen once. Here the sequenced sample was PBMCs, taken 98 days after intestinal transplantation. These receptor sequences come from a human patient who received an intestinal transplant, so some T cells may come from the graft donor.

The chain couples TRBV9 to TRBJ2-1, with TRBD2 matching 13 bases. V trimming: 1 base; J trimming: 10 bases; junction bases outside the gene matches: 14. The CDR3 sequence is 18 residues long. Germline CDR1 is SGDLS and CDR2 is YYNGEE. The CDR3: CASSVSVGTSGTLREQFF. For the CDR3, the DNA is TGTGCCAGCAGCGTATCAGTTGGGACTAGCGGGACCCTCCGAGAGCAGTTCTTC.

The V call is TRBV4-1, the J call TRBJ1-2; a weak D match, TRBD1 (6 bases). Germline V gene lookup returns CDR1 MGHRA and CDR2 YSYEKL. The CDR3 is made up of 13 amino acids. Trimming shortened V by 4 bases and J by 6 bases, and 12 bases separated the two germline ends. DNA for the CDR3: TGCGCCAGCAGCCCCGGAGGGGGGGATGGCTACACCTTC. This sequence encodes CASSPGGGDGYTF.

This chain joins TRBV4-1 and TRBJ2-7, with D possibly being TRBD2 (5 bases). The CDR3 extends over 15 amino acids. V shed 3 bases and J shed 2 bases, with 14 bases lying between them. Germline V gene data show CDR1 as MGHRA and CDR2 as YSYEKL. Here the CDR3 DNA reads TGCGCCAGCAGCCAGCCTACTAGGGATCCCTACGAGCAGTACTTC. Its translation: CASSQPTRDPYEQYF.

The chain employs TRBV20-1 and TRBJ1-1; no reliable D call. Germline CDR1 is DFQATT and CDR2 is SNEGSKA (reference sequence). Trimming left V 5 bases short and J 5 bases short, with 6 bases between. The CDR3 has 10 amino acids. The DNA of the CDR3 is TGCAGTGCTGATGAGACTGAAGCTTTCTTT. Translated, it gives CSADETEAFF.

This clone has just a few counts. The V call is TRBV2, the J call TRBJ1-4, with D perhaps matching TRBD1 (6 bases). Between the trimmed V and J ends, which lost 3 bases and 5 bases, there was a span of 10 bases. Germline V gene lookup returns CDR1 SNHLY and CDR2 FYNNEI. This CDR3 is 14 amino acids long. The CDR3 region is CASSERQGNEKLFF. The CDR3 DNA reads as TGTGCCAGCAGTGAGCGTCAGGGGAATGAAAAACTGTTTTTT.

The chain employs TRBV15 and TRBJ2-1; D unresolved. V was shortened by 5 bases and J by 4 bases, with 21 bases between the two germline ends. The germline V gene has CDR1 LNHNV and CDR2 YYDKDF (reference sequence). This CDR3 has 17 amino acids. CDR3 in amino acids: CATSVSQYPQLYNEQFF. The DNA of the CDR3 is TGTGCCACCAGCGTCTCTCAGTACCCCCAACTATACAATGAGCAGTTCTTC.

In this sample, this clone turned up once. The V and J genes are TRBV18 and TRBJ1-2; no definite D call. CDR1 KGHSH and CDR2 LQKENI come from the germline V gene. V was pared by 0 bases and J by 0 bases, with 17 bases between. CDR3 length equals 18 residues. The CDR3 DNA reads TGTGCCAGCTCACCACCGGGGTGGTCTCCTTACCCTAACTATGGCTACACCTTC. Its translation is CASSPPGWSPYPNYGYTF.

CDR3 in amino acids: CASSSRGPQGAHRAFF. DNA of the CDR3: TGTGCCAGCAGTTCAAGGGGACCACAGGGGGCGCACCGAGCTTTCTTT. The gene calls are TRBV28 and TRBJ1-1, with 9 positions matching TRBD1. V trimming: 4 bases; J trimming: 10 bases; junction bases outside the gene matches: 16. This CDR3 has 16 amino acids. Germline-derived CDR1 and CDR2 are MDHEN and SYDVKM.

The chain joins TRBV7-9 to TRBJ1-1; D is undetermined. The germline V gene has CDR1 SEHNR and CDR2 FQNEAQ (reference sequence). The length of the CDR3 is 14 residues. Trimming removed 1 base at V and 3 bases at J, with 9 bases between. CDR3 in amino acids: CASSLGAGDTEAFF. CDR3 nucleotides: TGTGCCAGCAGCTTAGGGGCTGGAGACACTGAAGCTTTCTTT.

V gene TRBV21-1 combines with J gene TRBJ2-5; TRBD2 is the table's D call and was not checked against the DNA. TRBV21-1 is a known pseudogene. This CDR3 region has 17 residues. The CDR3 spells CASSSTFGSGRGGPEYF. For the CDR3, the DNA is TGTGCCAGCAGCTCAACATTCGGTAGCGGGAGGGGGGGACCCGAGTACTTC.

The genes are TRBV9 and TRBJ1-6; D remains ambiguous. The germline V and J ends were trimmed by 0 bases and 10 bases, with 8 bases remaining between them. The CDR3 spans 13 residues. The germline V gene has CDR1 SGDLS and CDR2 YYNGEE. The DNA of the CDR3 is TGTGCCAGCAGCGTAGGCGTCCTATCACCCCTCCACTTT. Translation gives CASSVGVLSPLHF.

The chain recombines TRBV10-2 with TRBJ1-2; D is uncertain. Germline CDR1 and CDR2: WSHSY and SAAADI. There are 14 residues in the CDR3. V was shortened by 3 bases and J by 4 bases, with 12 bases between the two germline ends. CDR3 loop: CASSEGSGPYGYTF. The CDR3 DNA sequence: TGCGCCAGCAGTGAAGGGTCTGGCCCCTATGGCTACACCTTC.

CDR3 in DNA: TGTGCCATCAAGGGGACAGGGATCAATCAGCCCCAGCATTTT. Its protein is CAIKGTGINQPQHF. The gene calls are TRBV10-3 and TRBJ1-5; 9 positions match TRBD1. In germline, CDR1 is ENHRY, CDR2 SYGVKD. The CDR3 covers 14 residues. V trimming: 7 bases; J trimming: 3 bases; junction bases outside the gene matches: 4.

V usage is TRBV7-6 and J usage is TRBJ1-2; 12 positions agree with TRBD1. CDR1 SGHVS and CDR2 FNYEAQ come from the germline V gene. V shed 5 bases and J 7 bases; nucleotides not matched to a gene: 14. The CDR3 runs 17 residues. Here the CDR3 reads CASSQKPRDRGRFGYTF. The CDR3 DNA sequence: TGTGCCAGCAGCCAAAAGCCCCGGGACAGGGGGCGGTTTGGCTACACCTTC.

The CDR3 region is CTSSRGGCQPQHF. CDR3 DNA sequence: TGCACCAGCAGCCGGGGAGGTTGCCAGCCCCAGCATTTT. The chain has TRBV1 and TRBJ1-5. TRBV1 is listed as a pseudogene. CDR3 length equals 13 residues.

The chain couples TRBV29-1 to TRBJ2-7; 13 bases align to TRBD2. The CDR3 loop spans 16 amino acids. Germline V gives CDR1 SQVTM, CDR2 ANQGSEA. J lost 3 bases, V lost 1 base, and 6 bases had no gene match. The CDR3 DNA reads TGCAGCGTTGAAGGCCGGACTAGCGGGAGATACTACGAGCAGTACTTC. Its protein is CSVEGRTSGRYYEQYF.

The V gene is TRBV6-1, the J gene TRBJ1-3; D uncertain. The germline V and J ends were trimmed by 0 bases and 15 bases, with 12 bases remaining between them. Germline V gives CDR1 MNHNS, CDR2 SASEGT. The CDR3 is 12 amino acids. CDR3: CASSEARQVGYF. Here the CDR3 DNA reads TGTGCCAGCAGTGAAGCGCGGCAGGTGGGATATTTT.

The gene calls are TRBV6-1 and TRBJ1-5; no clear D. The germline V gene has CDR1 MNHNS and CDR2 SASEGT. The CDR3 contains 13 residues. Trimming shortened V by 7 bases and J by 4 bases, and 11 bases separated the two germline ends. CDR3 sequence: CASTVILNQPQHF. The DNA of the CDR3 is TGTGCCAGCACTGTGATTCTAAATCAGCCCCAGCATTTT.

The V and J genes are TRBV10-2 and TRBJ1-2, with 9 bases lining up with TRBD1. The V segment lost 7 bases and the J segment 6 bases; nucleotides outside the gene matches: 6. CDR1 and CDR2 from the germline V gene are WSHSY and SAAADI. There are 13 residues in the CDR3. The CDR3 loop reads CASTGTGWHGYTF. DNA for the CDR3: TGCGCCAGCACCGGGACAGGGTGGCATGGCTACACCTTC.

The J gene is TRBJ2-3, the V gene TRBV5-4; D gene unclear. Germline assignment: CDR1 SGHNT and CDR2 YYREEE (reference sequence). Deletions cut 4 bases from V and 6 bases from J, with 6 bases between. The CDR3 sequence is 11 residues long. CDR3 sequence: CASSAGDTQYF. For the CDR3, the DNA is TGTGCCAGCAGCGCTGGGGATACGCAGTATTTT.

V and J are TRBV15 and TRBJ1-5; no clear D. Between the trimmed V and J ends, which lost 1 base and 3 bases, there was a span of 10 bases. The CDR3 runs 15 residues. Germline V CDR1 and CDR2: LNHNV, YYDKDF (reference sequence). The CDR3 DNA sequence: TGTGCCACCAGCAGAGTGTTACGCGTCAATCAGCCCCAGCATTTT. Protein: CATSRVLRVNQPQHF.

J is TRBJ2-5 and V is TRBV6-5, with 7 positions matching TRBD2. Germline trimming cut 0 bases from V and 2 bases from J; bases unmatched to any gene: 3. CDR1 MNHEY and CDR2 SVGAGI come from the germline V gene. This CDR3 has 15 residues. The CDR3 loop is CASSYSGGIQETQYF. CDR3 nucleotides: TGTGCCAGCAGTTACTCCGGGGGGATTCAAGAGACCCAGTACTTC.

The chain uses TRBV6-5 and TRBJ1-5; no firm D call. The CDR3 contains 14 residues. CDR1 is MNHEY, CDR2 SVGAGI, per germline. V was cut by 2 bases and J by 1 base, with 6 bases left in between. CDR3 nucleotide sequence: TGTGCCAGCAGTTACCTAGGGAGCAATCAGCCCCAGCATTTT. Protein sequence: CASSYLGSNQPQHF.

The chain is built from TRBV7-7 and TRBJ1-1, with D unclear. V was trimmed by 7 bases and J by 4 bases, leaving 10 bases between them. CDR1 is SSHAT and CDR2 is FNYEAQ in the germline V gene (reference sequence). The CDR3 runs 12 residues. The CDR3 DNA is TGTGCCAGCAACGGTTCGAGCACTGAAGCTTTCTTT. Residues: CASNGSSTEAFF.

The chain employs TRBV7-6 and TRBJ2-7, with D tentatively TRBD1 or TRBD2 (9 bases each). V was clipped by 0 bases and J by 1 base, with 16 bases between them. The CDR3 spans 17 residues. Germline values: CDR1 SGHVS, CDR2 FNYEAQ. The CDR3 sequence: CASSLARGGQGSYEQYF. The CDR3 DNA reads as TGTGCCAGCAGCTTAGCGCGGGGGGGACAGGGTTCCTACGAGCAGTACTTC.

The rearrangement uses TRBV4-1 and TRBJ2-7; tentative D call: TRBD1 (7 bases). The CDR3 has 15 amino acids. The V end was cut by 0 bases, the J end by 9 bases, with 18 bases between. Germline assignment: CDR1 MGHRA and CDR2 YSYEKL. The CDR3 region is CASSQDGSGGNGQYF. In DNA, the CDR3 is TGCGCCAGCAGCCAAGATGGATCAGGGGGGAACGGGCAGTACTTC.